The 15 T cell receptor beta chains given below trace back to one sample, sequenced in a study of post-analysis software for immune sequencing data. Whole-study findings and limits: Comparison of patients with controls showed five TRBV segments more frequent in patients, TRBV5-6, TRBV5-1 and TRBV20-1 among them.

No antigen has been assigned to these receptors. TCR beta libraries were prepared from cDNA with unique molecular identifiers. A single record per CDR3 protein comes from TCRdb applying MiXCR to the PCR reads. The sample includes around 710,000 distinct CDR3 sequences, about 45% of them seen just once. Sequencing input: blood. These receptors all come from a girl aged 5 to 17 with multiple sclerosis.

The J gene is TRBJ2-5, the V gene TRBV7-2, with D unclear. The germline V and J ends were trimmed by 4 bases and 5 bases, with 11 bases remaining between them. The CDR3 length is 13 residues. Germline V CDR1 and CDR2: SGHTA, FQGNSA. The CDR3 spells CASSSTPPETQYF. CDR3 nucleotides: TGTGCCAGCAGCTCGACACCTCCGGAGACCCAGTACTTC.

The chain has TRBV20-1 and TRBJ1-2; 8 nucleotides align to TRBD1. CDR3 size: 13 residues. CDR1 is DFQATT and CDR2 is SNEGSKA in the germline V gene (reference sequence). With 5 bases clipped from V and 3 bases from J, the junction kept 5 bases outside the gene matches. The CDR3 DNA follows: TGCAGTGCTCCCTCGGGACAGGACTATGGCTACACCTTC. As protein: CSAPSGQDYGYTF.

The CDR3 coding sequence is TGCGCCAGCAGCTTGGCCGGGTCGGAGGTCTTCCAAGAGACCCAGTACTTC. Translation gives CASSLAGSEVFQETQYF. The chain couples TRBV5-1 to TRBJ2-5; maybe TRBD2 (5 bases). CDR3 length equals 17 residues. V lost 0 bases and J lost 1, with 16 bases in between. In germline, CDR1 is SGHRS, CDR2 YFSETQ.

This clonotype showed up just a few times. This chain connects TRBV3-1 to TRBJ2-5; D may match TRBD1 or TRBD2 (5 bases each). V gave up 3 bases and J gave up 1 base, with 12 bases separating them. Germline lookup yields CDR1 LGHDT and CDR2 YNNKEL (reference sequence). This CDR3 is built from 15 residues. CDR3 sequence (DNA): TGTGCCAGCAGCCATCCCGGGACGGGCCAAGAGACCCAGTACTTC. Amino acid sequence: CASSHPGTGQETQYF.

This clonotype was found a few times. V gene TRBV20-1 combines with J gene TRBJ2-3; D remains ambiguous. Germline loops: CDR1 DFQATT, CDR2 SNEGSKA (reference sequence). This CDR3 region has 14 residues. The V end lost 3 bases, the J end lost 4 bases, and 14 bases lay between the germline ends. As DNA, the CDR3 is TGCAGTGCTAGCAAACGGCTGACACCAGATACGCAGTATTTT. Amino acid sequence: CSASKRLTPDTQYF.

The rearrangement uses TRBV3-1 and TRBJ2-4; D tentatively fits TRBD1 or TRBD2 (5 bases each). The assigned J gene may be wrong: the sequence end matches TRBJ2-7 better. Germline lookup yields CDR1 LGHDT and CDR2 YNNKEL (reference sequence). This CDR3 contains 14 residues. The CDR3 sequence is CASSQPGRLYEQYF. The CDR3 coding sequence is TGTGCCAGCAGCCAGCCGGGACGGTTATACGAGCAGTACTTC.

V is TRBV7-8 and J is TRBJ1-1; D gene unclear. Germline assignment: CDR1 SGHVS and CDR2 FQNEAQ. Trimming left V 2 bases short and J 0 bases short, with 10 bases between. The CDR3 has 15 amino acids. The CDR3 DNA reads TGTGCCAGCAGCTTACCGGGTACGATGAACACTGAAGCTTTCTTT. Translated: CASSLPGTMNTEAFF. Combining the CDR3 with reference TRBV7-8 and TRBJ1-1 gives the whole variable domain GAGVSQSPRYKVAKRGQDVALRCDPISGHVSLFWYQQALGQGPEFLTYFQNEAQLDKSGLPSDRFFAERPEGSVSTLKIQRTQQEDSAVYLCASSLPGTMNTEAFFGQGTRLTVV.

The chain recombines TRBV6-5 with TRBJ1-2; D not certain. V was clipped by 6 bases and J by 4 bases, with 12 bases between them. In germline, CDR1 is MNHEY, CDR2 SVGAGI. CDR3 length equals 13 residues. The CDR3 loop is CASRRSDLYGYTF. The CDR3 bases are TGTGCCAGCAGGCGAAGTGACCTCTATGGCTACACCTTC.

The chain uses TRBV4-3 and TRBJ2-4; a weak D match, TRBD2 (7 bases). The assigned J gene may be wrong: the sequence end matches TRBJ2-5 better. CDR1 LGHNA and CDR2 YSLEER come from the germline V gene. The CDR3 has 15 amino acids. The CDR3 DNA reads TGCGCCAGCAGCCCTGGGGGCGGGAGCCGGGAGACCCAGTACTTC. Its protein is CASSPGGGSRETQYF.

This chain links TRBV2 with TRBJ2-3, with 7 nucleotides matching TRBD2. Germline V gene lookup returns CDR1 SNHLY and CDR2 FYNNEI. J gave up 2 bases and V 11 bases, and 10 bases lay outside the gene matches. The CDR3 is 14 amino acids. Written as DNA, the CDR3 is TGTGCCGGTCAAAGGGAGGGCCACACAGATACGCAGTATTTT. This codes for CAGQREGHTDTQYF.

The V call is TRBV27, the J call TRBJ2-7; possibly TRBD1 for D (6 bases). This CDR3 has 14 amino acids. Trimming took off 8 bases at V and 0 bases at J, with 14 bases between the two ends. Germline CDR1 is MNHEY and CDR2 is SMNVEV (reference sequence). CDR3 protein: CASQRQAGSYEQYF. CDR3 bases: TGTGCCAGCCAACGACAGGCCGGCTCCTACGAGCAGTACTTC.

This chain uses TRBV14 with TRBJ2-7; 10 nucleotides match TRBD1. The trim removed 3 bases at V and 2 bases at J, leaving 16 bases unmatched. Germline V gene sequence: CDR1 SGHDN, CDR2 FVKESK. CDR3 size: 19 residues. CDR3 sequence reads: CASSHSGTGVDSGAYEQYF. CDR3 DNA sequence: TGTGCCAGCAGCCACTCCGGGACAGGGGTGGACAGCGGGGCCTACGAGCAGTACTTC.

The rearrangement uses TRBV3-1 and TRBJ1-5; D gene unclear. The CDR3 length is 15 residues. The germline V gene encodes CDR1 LGHDT and CDR2 YNNKEL (reference sequence). V lost 8 bases and J lost 3, with 17 bases in between. This chain's CDR3 is CASDPPTADNQPQHF. CDR3 coding DNA: TGTGCCAGCGACCCCCCAACCGCCGACAATCAGCCCCAGCATTTT.

Comments on this clonotype: Lacking the conserved final phenylalanine or tryptophan, this CDR3 likely reflects a read error. The rearrangement links TRBV11-3 to TRBJ1-6, with TRBD1 matching over 11 bases. The V gene end was trimmed by 4 bases and the J gene end by 9 bases; junction bases not matched to a gene: 5. This CDR3 region has 15 residues. Germline V gene lookup returns CDR1 SGHNT and CDR2 YENEEA. The CDR3 spells CASSSDRGLGSPLHL. CDR3 nucleotide sequence: TGTGCCAGCAGCTCGGACAGGGGGCTCGGTTCACCCCTCCACTTG.

This clonotype was detected a few times. This rearrangement joins TRBV20-1 to TRBJ2-7; TRBD2 aligns across 15 bases. This CDR3 is 16 amino acids long. From germline, CDR1 is DFQATT and CDR2 SNEGSKA (reference sequence). The V and J ends lost 2 bases and 5 bases, in that order; junction bases with no gene match: 7. The CDR3 here is CSARLGLAGGPNEQYF. The CDR3 nucleotides read TGCAGTGCTAGACTCGGACTAGCGGGAGGGCCGAACGAGCAGTACTTC.